This TCR beta chain was documented in a study of cytotoxic CD8 clonotypes in ibrutinib-treated CLL. At the level of the study: The patients comprised roughly 12 relapsed/refractory and around 16 treatment-naive cases, under 18 IGHV unmutated.

The CDR3 consists of 14 residues. Germline values: CDR1 MNHEY, CDR2 SVGAGI. The germline V and J ends were trimmed by 0 bases and 2 bases, with 8 bases remaining between them. Deep sequencing aimed at 1 in 200,000 to 1 in 1 million T cells' resolution. Assay: immunoSEQ multiplex PCR; the TCRdb copy retains only in-frame clones and omits some. The sample contains over 75,000 clones, about 72% of which appear only once. Study outcomes and limitations: Upon ibrutinib response clonality rose, and upon progression it fell back toward baseline.

Points on this clone: Its antigen remains unknown. The sample carries other DNA sequences with the same CDR3.

This sequence was found in a human donor with chronic lymphocytic leukemia. V gene TRBV6-5 combines with J gene TRBJ2-7; maybe TRBD2 (5 bases). The sample in question was PBMCs, obtained after 12 months of ibrutinib treatment. The CDR3: CASSYSTGTYEQYF. The CDR3 DNA sequence: TGTGCCAGCAGTTACTCTACCGGGACCTACGAGCAGTACTTC.